Following are 15 T cell receptor beta chains from one sample sequenced in a study of OX40 agonist ivuxolimab in advanced cancers. TCRdb keeps only in-frame clones here, not all; method: immunoSEQ multiplex PCR. The table has 35,000 to 40,000 clones, 80% to 85% seen once; the top ten hold 21%. The sample in question was CD4+ or CD8+ T cells sorted from blood, obtained in a trial of the OX40 agonist ivuxolimab. These receptors came from an adult with an advanced solid tumor such as melanoma, head and neck, liver or kidney cancer.

V gene TRBV28 combines with J gene TRBJ1-2; TRBD1 matches 9 bases. Germline V gives CDR1 MDHEN, CDR2 SYDVKM. CDR3 length: 17 amino acids. V trimming: 6 bases; J trimming: 5 bases; junction bases outside the gene matches: 16. CDR3 DNA: TGTGCCAGCAGCCCTCGGAATTACAGGGGGCAGAGGTATGGCTACACCTTC. Translated, it gives CASSPRNYRGQRYGYTF.

This chain joins TRBV14 and TRBJ2-2; D is perhaps TRBD1 or TRBD2 (6 bases each). Deletions cut 6 bases from V and 6 bases from J, with 11 bases between. CDR1 and CDR2 from the germline V gene are SGHDN and FVKESK. The CDR3 has 13 amino acids. The CDR3 coding sequence is TGTGCCAGCAGTCCGGGGGCCGCCGGGGAGCTGTTTTTT. This sequence encodes CASSPGAAGELFF. Combining the CDR3 with reference TRBV14 and TRBJ2-2 gives the whole variable domain EAGVTQFPSHSVIEKGQTVTLRCDPISGHDNLYWYRRVMGKEIKFLLHFVKESKQDESGMPNNRFLAERTGGTYSTLKVQPAELEDSGVYFCASSPGAAGELFFGEGSRLTVL.

The V call is TRBV19, the J call TRBJ1-5; no definite D call. With 4 bases removed from V and 1 base from J, the gap between germline ends came to 14 bases. This CDR3 region has 16 residues. Germline assignment: CDR1 LNHDA and CDR2 SQIVND (reference sequence). For the CDR3, the DNA is TGTGCCAGTAGTAAAGTGGCAGGTTCCAGCAATCAGCCCCAGCATTTT. Translation gives CASSKVAGSSNQPQHF. Drawing the rest from reference TRBV19 and TRBJ1-5, the complete variable domain is DGGITQSPKYLFRKEGQNVTLSCEQNLNHDAMYWYRQDPGQGLRLIYYSQIVNDFQKGDIAEGYSVSREKKESFPLTVTSAQKNPTAFYLCASSKVAGSSNQPQHFGDGTRLSIL.

DNA for the CDR3: TGTGCCAGCAGTTACTCGAACAGCGGGGGCACTGAGCAGTTCTTC. Protein: CASSYSNSGGTEQFF. The rearrangement links TRBV6-5 to TRBJ2-1; 8 nucleotides agree with TRBD2. Trimming took 0 bases from V and 9 from J; bases not matched to a gene: 7. CDR1 is MNHEY and CDR2 is SVGAGI in the germline V gene. This CDR3 spans 15 amino acids.

The V gene is TRBV28, the J gene TRBJ2-2; 7 bases fit TRBD2. J gave up 2 bases and V 3 bases, and 15 bases lay outside the gene matches. This CDR3 spans 19 amino acids. Germline assignment: CDR1 MDHEN and CDR2 SYDVKM. CDR3 amino acids: CASSFSSVGRERNTGELFF. The CDR3 DNA follows: TGTGCCAGCAGTTTCTCCTCGGTGGGGCGGGAGCGAAACACCGGGGAGCTGTTTTTT.

V is TRBV7-2 and J is TRBJ2-1; no definite D call. Trimming left V 4 bases short and J 6 bases short, with 13 bases between. The germline V gene encodes CDR1 SGHTA and CDR2 FQGNSA. The CDR3 totals 14 residues. DNA of the CDR3: TGTGCCAGCAGCTCCTATTCCCCCCCCAATGAGCAGTTCTTC. Protein product: CASSSYSPPNEQFF.

V and J are TRBV4-2 and TRBJ2-5; 11 nucleotides align to TRBD2. The CDR3 runs 17 residues. V was pared by 1 base and J by 7 bases, with 11 bases of the junction left unmatched. Germline V lookup: CDR1 LGHNA, CDR2 YNFKEQ. Here the CDR3 reads CASSQALAGGLLRTQYF. The CDR3 coding sequence is TGTGCCAGCAGCCAAGCCCTAGCGGGGGGACTACTTCGGACCCAGTACTTC.

This clone was detected a few times. V gene TRBV30 combines with J gene TRBJ1-2, with D maybe TRBD1 (5 bases). The CDR3 is 12 amino acids. Trimming stripped 1 base from V and 7 bases from J, with 10 bases between. Germline assignment: CDR1 GTSNPN and CDR2 SVGIG (reference sequence). The CDR3 loop is CAWSGGSVGYTF. For the CDR3, the DNA is TGTGCCTGGAGTGGGGGGTCGGTTGGCTACACCTTC. The variable domain in full, completed from reference TRBV30 and TRBJ1-2, reads SQTIHQWPATLVQPVGSPLSLECTVEGTSNPNLYWYRQAAGRGLQLLFYSVGIGQISSEVPQNLSASRPQDRQFILSSKKLLLSDSGFYLCAWSGGSVGYTFGSGTRLTVV.

This clone was observed a few times. This chain links TRBV28 with TRBJ1-3; TRBD1 is a possible D gene (5 bases). Per germline, CDR1 MDHEN and CDR2 SYDVKM. Trimming took off 6 bases at V and 0 bases at J, with 12 bases between the two ends. CDR3 length equals 15 residues. CDR3 amino acids: CASSLDISSGNTIYF. The CDR3 nucleotides are TGTGCCAGCAGCCTGGACATAAGCTCTGGAAACACCATATATTTT. Combining the CDR3 with reference TRBV28 and TRBJ1-3 gives the whole variable domain DVKVTQSSRYLVKRTGEKVFLECVQDMDHENMFWYRQDPGLGLRLIYFSYDVKMKEKGDIPEGYSVSREKKERFSLILESASTNQTSMYLCASSLDISSGNTIYFGEGSWLTVV.

The chain uses TRBV5-4 and TRBJ2-2; TRBD1 matches 7 bases. Germline loops: CDR1 SGHNT, CDR2 YYREEE (reference sequence). After removal of 5 bases from V and 0 bases from J, the junction contained 10 bases not matched to a gene. This CDR3 region has 17 residues. CDR3 residues: CASSNTGAQTNTGELFF. CDR3 DNA: TGTGCCAGCAGTAACACAGGGGCTCAAACGAACACCGGGGAGCTGTTTTTT.

V is TRBV11-2 and J is TRBJ2-6; tentatively, D is TRBD1 (6 bases). Germline values: CDR1 SGHAT, CDR2 FQNNGV. Trimming shortened V by 6 bases and J by 2 bases, and 14 bases separated the two germline ends. CDR3 length equals 16 residues. This CDR3 is CASRWTASPGANVLTF. As DNA, the CDR3 is TGTGCCAGCAGATGGACAGCCAGCCCTGGGGCCAACGTCCTGACTTTC.

The chain links TRBV6-5 to TRBJ1-2; D is unresolved. Per germline, CDR1 MNHEY and CDR2 SVGAGI. V lost 6 bases, J lost 3 bases, and 17 bases lay in between. This CDR3 spans 15 amino acids. CDR3 amino acids: CASSSGPSGDYGYTF. CDR3 bases: TGTGCCAGCAGCTCCGGGCCGAGCGGCGACTATGGCTACACCTTC.

CDR3 nucleotides: TGTGCCAGCAGCTTTAGTGATTACTCTGAAGCTTTCTTT. Its translation: CASSFSDYSEAFF. The V call is TRBV7-2, the J call TRBJ1-1; D gene unclear. Germline values: CDR1 SGHTA, CDR2 FQGNSA. The CDR3 has 13 amino acids. Trimming cost V 3 bases and J 6 bases, with 11 bases left between them.

This rearrangement joins TRBV28 to TRBJ2-7; 7 nucleotides line up with TRBD1. The V segment lost 4 bases and the J segment 3 bases; nucleotides outside the gene matches: 6. The germline gives CDR1 MDHEN, CDR2 SYDVKM. This CDR3 has 14 residues. The DNA of the CDR3 is TGTGCCAGCAGTTCGGGACAGAACTACTACGAGCAGTACTTC. This sequence encodes CASSSGQNYYEQYF.

The V and J genes are TRBV6-1 and TRBJ1-4; 9 bases match TRBD1. The CDR3 loop spans 14 amino acids. Trimming took 4 bases from V and 5 from J; bases not matched to a gene: 2. Germline-derived CDR1 and CDR2 are MNHNS and SASEGT. CDR3 coding DNA: TGTGCCAGCAGTGCGGGACAGGGCAATGAAAAACTGTTTTTT. It translates to CASSAGQGNEKLFF.